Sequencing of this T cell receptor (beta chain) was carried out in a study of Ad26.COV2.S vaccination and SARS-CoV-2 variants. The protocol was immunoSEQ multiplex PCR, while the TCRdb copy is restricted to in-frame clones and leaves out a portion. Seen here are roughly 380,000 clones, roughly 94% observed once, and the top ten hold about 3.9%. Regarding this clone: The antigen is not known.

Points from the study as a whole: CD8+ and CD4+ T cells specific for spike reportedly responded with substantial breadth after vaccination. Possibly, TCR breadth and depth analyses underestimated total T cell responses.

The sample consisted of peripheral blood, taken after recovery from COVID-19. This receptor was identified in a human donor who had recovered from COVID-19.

CDR3 coding DNA: TGTGCTAGTGGACCAAGCGGGTTCCGGGAGCTGTTTTTT. It yields the protein CASGPSGFRELFF. V and J are TRBV12-5 and TRBJ2-2; possibly TRBD2 for D (6 bases). The germline V gene encodes CDR1 LGHNT and CDR2 FRNRAP. This CDR3 spans 13 amino acids. V lost 6 bases and J 9 bases, leaving 14 bases between the germline ends.